This T cell receptor (beta chain) was sequenced for a study of chemoradiotherapy in HPV16-positive cancers. About the study: Candidate HPV-specific clones and shared TCR motifs came from two HPV16-positive patients.

Study-wide findings and caveats: Candidate HPV-specific clones and E7-related TCR motifs grew in tumor during treatment.

This clone was observed a few times. Antigen unknown. Repertoires were sampled repeatedly during chemoradiotherapy. Germline V gives CDR1 MNHEY, CDR2 SVGAGI. Trimming shortened V by 6 bases and J by 4 bases, and 6 bases separated the two germline ends. This CDR3 comprises 11 residues. The method was immunoSEQ multiplex PCR; TCRdb's version includes in-frame clones alone and lacks a portion of them. The sample lists about 7,300 clones; roughly 89% were seen once. The sequence derives from a human donor with HPV-associated anogenital cancer. The sample was taken from a patient who underwent chemoradiotherapy. The V and J genes are TRBV6-5 and TRBJ1-2; weak D call: TRBD1 (5 bases). CDR3: CASRRGYGYTF. For the CDR3, the DNA is TGTGCCAGCAGGAGGGGCTATGGCTACACCTTC.